This TCR beta chain stems from a study of CD8 T cells in Susac syndrome. With random hexamers, 0.5 to 1 ug RNA was reverse transcribed. TCRdb re-analysed the immunoSEQ multiplex PCR reads in MiXCR, keeping a single row per CDR3 protein. The table includes about 76,000 distinct CDR3 sequences, approximately 93% detected once. V lost 5 bases to trimming and J lost 4 bases; unmatched junction nucleotides: 6. This CDR3 has 15 amino acids. The sequencing input was CD8+ T cells from PBMCs. This receptor was identified in a human donor with Susac syndrome. The chain couples TRBV12-3 or TRBV12-4 to TRBJ2-2, with 8 bases fitting TRBD2. CDR3 in amino acids: CASSPTSVSTGELFF. CDR3 bases: TGTGCCAGCAGTCCGACTAGCGTGAGCACCGGGGAGCTGTTTTTT.